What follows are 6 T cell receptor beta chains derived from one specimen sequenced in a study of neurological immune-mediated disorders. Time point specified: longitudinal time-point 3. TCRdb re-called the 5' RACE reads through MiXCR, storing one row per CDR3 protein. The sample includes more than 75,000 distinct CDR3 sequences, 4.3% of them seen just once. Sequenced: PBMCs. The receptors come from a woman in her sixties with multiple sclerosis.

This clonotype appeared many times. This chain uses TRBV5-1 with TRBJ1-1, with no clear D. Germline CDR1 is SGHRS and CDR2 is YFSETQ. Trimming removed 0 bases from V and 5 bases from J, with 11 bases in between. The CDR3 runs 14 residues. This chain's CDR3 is CASSLVPDATEAFF. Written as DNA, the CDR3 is TGCGCCAGCAGCTTGGTGCCGGATGCTACTGAAGCTTTCTTT.

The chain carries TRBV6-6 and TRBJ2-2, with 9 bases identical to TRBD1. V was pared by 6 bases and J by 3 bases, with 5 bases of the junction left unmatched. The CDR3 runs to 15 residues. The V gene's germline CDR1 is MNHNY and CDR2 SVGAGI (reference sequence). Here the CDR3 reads CASSLQGADTGELFF. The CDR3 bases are TGTGCCAGCAGCCTACAGGGGGCGGACACCGGGGAGCTGTTTTTT.

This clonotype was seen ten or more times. The CDR3 DNA reads TGTGCCAGCAGACGGGGTGACAGCCACACTGAAGCTTTCTTT. It is translated as CASRRGDSHTEAFF. The chain has TRBV7-2 and TRBJ1-1; perhaps TRBD1 as D (5 bases). The CDR3 is 14 residues long. Per the germline V gene, CDR1 is SGHTA and CDR2 is FQGNSA. The V end lost 6 bases, the J end lost 3 bases, and 14 bases lay between the germline ends.

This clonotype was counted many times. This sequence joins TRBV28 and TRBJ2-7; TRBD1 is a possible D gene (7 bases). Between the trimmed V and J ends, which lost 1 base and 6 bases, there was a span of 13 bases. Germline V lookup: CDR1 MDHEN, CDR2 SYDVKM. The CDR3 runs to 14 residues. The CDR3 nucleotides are TGTGCCAGCAGTTTATTGAGGCAGGGGGGCGAGCAGTACTTC. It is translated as CASSLLRQGGEQYF. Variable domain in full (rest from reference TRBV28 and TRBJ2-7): DVKVTQSSRYLVKRTGEKVFLECVQDMDHENMFWYRQDPGLGLRLIYFSYDVKMKEKGDIPEGYSVSREKKERFSLILESASTNQTSMYLCASSLLRQGGEQYFGPGTRLTVT.

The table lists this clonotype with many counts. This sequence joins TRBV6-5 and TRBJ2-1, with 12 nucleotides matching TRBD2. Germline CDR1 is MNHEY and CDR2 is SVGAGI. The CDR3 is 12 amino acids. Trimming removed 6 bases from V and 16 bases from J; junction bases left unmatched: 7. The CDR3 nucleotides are TGTGCCAGCAGAGCACTAGCGGGGGGCGACTTCTTC. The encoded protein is CASRALAGGDFF.

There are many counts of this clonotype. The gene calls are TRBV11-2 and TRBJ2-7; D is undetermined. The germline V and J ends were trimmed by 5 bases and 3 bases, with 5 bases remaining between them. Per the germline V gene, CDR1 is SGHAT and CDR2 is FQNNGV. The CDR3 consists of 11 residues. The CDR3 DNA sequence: TGTGCCAGCAGCGCCGACTACGAGCAGTACTTC. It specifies CASSADYEQYF.